The next 2 T cell receptor beta chains were all read from a single sample in a study of CD8+ T cells in alopecia areata. Sequencing relied on a cDNA template that was reverse transcribed from extracted RNA. The assay was immunoSEQ multiplex PCR, and TCRdb's table has in-frame clones only and misses some. The table records 150,000 to 200,000 clones, 55% of them present only once. What was sequenced was CD4+ T cells sorted from blood. These receptors came from a human donor in good health.

The CDR3 loop reads CASNGRANYGYTF. The DNA of the CDR3 is TGCGCCTCGAACGGTAGGGCCAACTATGGCTACACCTTC. V and J are TRBV10-2 and TRBJ1-2; D ambiguous. Trimming removed 11 bases from V and 2 bases from J, with 15 bases in between. The V gene's germline CDR1 is WSHSY and CDR2 SAAADI. The length of the CDR3 is 13 residues.

This sequence joins TRBV2 and TRBJ2-1; D is perhaps TRBD1 or TRBD2 (5 bases each). The CDR3 loop spans 12 amino acids. CDR1 SNHLY and CDR2 FYNNEI come from the germline V gene. V lost 2 bases, J lost 9 bases, and 8 bases lay in between. As DNA, the CDR3 is TGTGCCAGCAGTGAATGGGGGAGTGAGCAGTTCTTC. Its translation is CASSEWGSEQFF.